The clone carrying this TCR beta chain was recorded a few times. Its cognate antigen is unknown. TCRdb's table, derived via immunoSEQ multiplex PCR, lists solely in-frame clones and lacks some. The data contain several thousand clones, roughly 78% of them singletons. This entry comes from a study of immune evolution from preneoplasia to lung adenocarcinoma. Whole-study findings and limits: Clonality was highest in normal lung, lower in later-stage lesions apparently. Normal lung had the highest top T cell clone frequencies.

Looked up from germline, CDR1 is SGHRS and CDR2 is YFSETQ. CDR3 length equals 15 residues. V trimming: 0 bases; J trimming: 6 bases; junction bases outside the gene matches: 2. The rearrangement joins TRBV5-1 to TRBJ2-2; 10 bases map to TRBD2. The sample taken for sequencing was FFPE adjacent normal lung tissue. This receptor was obtained from a person aged 60-79 years with lung adenocarcinoma. CDR3 protein: CASSLAAGGAGELFF. In nucleotides, the CDR3 is TGCGCCAGCAGCTTGGCAGCGGGAGGGGCCGGGGAGCTGTTTTTT.